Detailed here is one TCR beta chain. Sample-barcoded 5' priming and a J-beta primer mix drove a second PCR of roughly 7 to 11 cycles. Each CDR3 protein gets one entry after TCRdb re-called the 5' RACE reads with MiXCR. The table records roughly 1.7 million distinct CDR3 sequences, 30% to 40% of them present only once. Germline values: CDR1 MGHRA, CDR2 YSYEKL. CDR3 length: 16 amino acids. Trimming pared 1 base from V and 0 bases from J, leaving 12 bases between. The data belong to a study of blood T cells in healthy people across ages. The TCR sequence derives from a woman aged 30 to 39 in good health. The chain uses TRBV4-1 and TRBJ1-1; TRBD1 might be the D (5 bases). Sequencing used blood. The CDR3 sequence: CASSQGTGFMNTEAFF. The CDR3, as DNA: TGCGCCAGCAGCCAAGGAACAGGATTCATGAACACTGAAGCTTTCTTT.